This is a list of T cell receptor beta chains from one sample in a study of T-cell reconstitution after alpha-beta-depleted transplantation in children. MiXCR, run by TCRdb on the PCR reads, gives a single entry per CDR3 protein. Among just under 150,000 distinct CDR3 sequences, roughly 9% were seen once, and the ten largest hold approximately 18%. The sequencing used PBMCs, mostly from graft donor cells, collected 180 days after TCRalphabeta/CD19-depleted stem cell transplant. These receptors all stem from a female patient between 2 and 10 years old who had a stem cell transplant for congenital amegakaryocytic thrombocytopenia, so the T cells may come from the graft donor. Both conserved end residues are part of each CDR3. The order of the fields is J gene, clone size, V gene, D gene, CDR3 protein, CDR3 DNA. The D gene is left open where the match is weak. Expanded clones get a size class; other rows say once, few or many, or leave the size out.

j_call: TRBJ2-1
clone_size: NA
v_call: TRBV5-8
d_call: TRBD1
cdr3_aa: CASSSQPGQGQFF
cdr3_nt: TGTGCCAGCAGCTCCCAGCCGGGACAGGGGCAGTTCTTC

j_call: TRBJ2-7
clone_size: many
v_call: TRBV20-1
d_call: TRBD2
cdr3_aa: CSASGLAGVFEQYF
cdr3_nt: TGCAGTGCTAGTGGTCTAGCGGGAGTTTTTGAGCAGTACTTC

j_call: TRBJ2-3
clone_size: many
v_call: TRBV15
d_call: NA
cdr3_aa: CATNWAYRDTQYF
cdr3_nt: TGTGCCACCAACTGGGCCTACAGGGATACGCAGTATTTT

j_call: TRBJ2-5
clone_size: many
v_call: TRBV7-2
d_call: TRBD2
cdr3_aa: CASSRPGLAVQETQYF
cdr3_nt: TGTGCCAGCAGCCGCCCGGGACTAGCCGTTCAAGAGACCCAGTACTTC

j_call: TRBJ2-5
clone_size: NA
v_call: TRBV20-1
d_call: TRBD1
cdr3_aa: CSARQGMGETQYF
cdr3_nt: TGCAGTGCCCGACAGGGGATGGGGGAGACCCAGTACTTC

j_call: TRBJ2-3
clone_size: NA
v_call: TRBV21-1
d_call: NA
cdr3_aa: CASSKDWQRREPDTQYF
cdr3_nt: TGTGCCAGCAGCAAAGATTGGCAGCGTCGGGAACCAGATACGCAGTATTTT

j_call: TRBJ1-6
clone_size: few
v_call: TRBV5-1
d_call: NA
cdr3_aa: CASSLSTGYDSPLHF
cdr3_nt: TGCGCCAGCAGTCTAAGCACAGGGTATGATTCACCCCTCCACTTT

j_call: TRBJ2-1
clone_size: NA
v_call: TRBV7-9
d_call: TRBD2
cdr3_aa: CASSLILVTSGWNEQFF
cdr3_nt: TGTGCCAGCAGCTTAATCTTGGTTACTAGCGGGTGGAATGAGCAGTTCTTC

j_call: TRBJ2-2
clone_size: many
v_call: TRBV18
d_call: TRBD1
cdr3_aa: CASSPATGGRELFF
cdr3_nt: TGTGCCAGCTCACCAGCAACAGGGGGCCGGGAGCTGTTTTTT

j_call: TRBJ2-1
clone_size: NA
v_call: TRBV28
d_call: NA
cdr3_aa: CAISPGLPNEQFF
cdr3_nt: TGTGCCATCAGCCCGGGACTCCCAAATGAGCAGTTCTTC

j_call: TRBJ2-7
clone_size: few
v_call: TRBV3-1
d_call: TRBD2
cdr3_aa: CATCQGLAAVGEQYF
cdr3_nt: TGTGCCACCTGCCAAGGACTAGCGGCGGTTGGGGAGCAGTACTTC

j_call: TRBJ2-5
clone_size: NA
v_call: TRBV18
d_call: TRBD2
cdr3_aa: CASSPAGETKYF
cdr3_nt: TGTGCCAGCTCACCAGCGGGAGAGACCAAGTACTTC

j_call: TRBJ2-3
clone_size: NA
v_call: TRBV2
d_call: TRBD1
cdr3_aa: CASSDDRATDTQYF
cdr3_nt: TGTGCCAGCAGTGACGACAGGGCCACAGATACGCAGTATTTT

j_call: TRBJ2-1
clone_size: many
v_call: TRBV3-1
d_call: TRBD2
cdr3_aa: CASSQDPTSGRNEQFF
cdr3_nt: TGTGCCAGCAGCCAAGATCCGACTAGCGGGAGAAATGAGCAGTTCTTC

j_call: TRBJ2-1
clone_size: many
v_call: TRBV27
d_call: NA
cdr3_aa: CASSSYQSGNEQFF
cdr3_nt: TGTGCCAGCAGTTCTTACCAGTCCGGCAATGAGCAGTTCTTC

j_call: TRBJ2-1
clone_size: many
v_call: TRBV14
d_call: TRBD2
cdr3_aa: CASSRRLAGESYNEQFF
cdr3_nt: TGTGCCAGCAGCCGACGACTAGCGGGAGAGTCCTACAATGAGCAGTTCTTC

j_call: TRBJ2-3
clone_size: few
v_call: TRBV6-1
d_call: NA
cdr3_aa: CASSDPGGTDTQYF
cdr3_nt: TGTGCCAGCAGTGACCCGGGCGGGACAGATACGCAGTATTTT

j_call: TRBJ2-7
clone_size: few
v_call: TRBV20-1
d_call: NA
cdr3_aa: CSAAIPGSEQYF
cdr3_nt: TGCAGTGCGGCCATTCCGGGGAGCGAGCAGTACTTC

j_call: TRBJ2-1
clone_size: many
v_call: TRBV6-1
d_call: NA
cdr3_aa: CASSPGWDYTYNEQFF
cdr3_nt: TGTGCCAGCAGCCCTGGGTGGGATTATACCTACAATGAGCAGTTCTTC

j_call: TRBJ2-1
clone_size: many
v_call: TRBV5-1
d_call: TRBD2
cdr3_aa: CASSFRPGGYEQFF
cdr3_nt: TGCGCCAGCAGTTTCAGGCCGGGAGGATATGAGCAGTTCTTC

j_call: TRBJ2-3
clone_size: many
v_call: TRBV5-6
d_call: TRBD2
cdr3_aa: CASSLFELAGRRTQYF
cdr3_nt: TGTGCCAGCAGCTTATTCGAACTAGCGGGACGGCGTACGCAGTATTTT

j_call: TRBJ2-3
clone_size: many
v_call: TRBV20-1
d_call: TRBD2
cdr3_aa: CSATGTSGSTDTQYF
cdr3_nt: TGCAGTGCAACCGGGACTAGCGGGAGCACAGATACGCAGTATTTT

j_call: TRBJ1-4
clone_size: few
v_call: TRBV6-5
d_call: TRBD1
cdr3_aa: CASSYPTGQGREKLFF
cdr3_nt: TGTGCCAGCAGTTACCCCACAGGACAGGGGCGCGAAAAACTGTTTTTT

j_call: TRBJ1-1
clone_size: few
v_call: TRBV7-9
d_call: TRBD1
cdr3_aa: CASSLGQGIGAEAFF
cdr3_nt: TGTGCCAGCAGCTTAGGACAGGGGATAGGTGCTGAAGCTTTCTTT

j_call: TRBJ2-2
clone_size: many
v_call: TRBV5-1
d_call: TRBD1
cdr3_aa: CASGKTGGYTGELFF
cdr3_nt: TGCGCCAGCGGCAAGACAGGGGGATACACCGGGGAGCTGTTTTTT

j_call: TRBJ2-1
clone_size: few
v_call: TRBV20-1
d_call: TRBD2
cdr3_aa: CSATTLAGDYYNEQFF
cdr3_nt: TGCAGTGCTACTACCCTAGCGGGAGATTACTACAATGAGCAGTTCTTC

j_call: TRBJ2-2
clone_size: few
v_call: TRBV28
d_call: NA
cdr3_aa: CASSFLYLWGRNLEDTGELFF
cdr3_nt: TGTGCCAGCAGTTTTCTTTATTTGTGGGGACGGAACCTCGAAGACACCGGGGAGCTGTTTTTT

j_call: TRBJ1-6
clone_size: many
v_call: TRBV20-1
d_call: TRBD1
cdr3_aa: CSARGTANSPLHF
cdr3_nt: TGCAGTGCACGGGGGACAGCAAATTCACCCCTCCACTTT

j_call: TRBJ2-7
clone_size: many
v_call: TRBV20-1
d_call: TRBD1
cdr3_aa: CSASRRDSPILEYF
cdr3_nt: TGCAGTGCTAGCCGCCGGGACAGCCCTATCCTCGAGTACTTC

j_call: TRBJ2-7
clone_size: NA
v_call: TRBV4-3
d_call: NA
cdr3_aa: CASSQEKGPAYAQYF
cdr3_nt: TGCGCCAGCAGCCAAGAAAAAGGACCGGCCTACGCGCAGTACTTC

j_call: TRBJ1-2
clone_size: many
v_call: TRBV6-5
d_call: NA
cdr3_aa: CASSYAPGGRGGYTF
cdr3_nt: TGTGCCAGCAGTTACGCCCCGGGGGGCCGAGGGGGCTACACCTTC

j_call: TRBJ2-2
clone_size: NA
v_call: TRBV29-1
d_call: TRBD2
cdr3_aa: CSVGTSGAPGELFF
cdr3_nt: TGCAGCGTGGGGACTAGCGGTGCCCCCGGGGAGCTGTTTTTT

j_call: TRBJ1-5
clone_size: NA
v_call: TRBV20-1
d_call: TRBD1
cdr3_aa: CSASDRGSNQPQHF
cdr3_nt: TGCAGTGCCAGCGACAGGGGGAGCAATCAGCCCCAGCATTTT

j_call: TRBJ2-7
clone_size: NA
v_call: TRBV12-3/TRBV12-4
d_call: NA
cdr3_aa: CASGKLAWGQPYEQYF
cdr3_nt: TGTGCCAGCGGTAAGCTTGCGTGGGGCCAACCCTACGAGCAGTACTTC

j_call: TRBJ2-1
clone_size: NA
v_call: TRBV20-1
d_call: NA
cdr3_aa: CSAVPLGVSSYNEQFF
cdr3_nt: TGCAGTGCCGTCCCTCTTGGGGTGAGCTCCTACAATGAGCAGTTCTTC

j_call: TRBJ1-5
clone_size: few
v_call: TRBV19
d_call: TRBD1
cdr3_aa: CASSATGKRNQPQHF
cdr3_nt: TGTGCCAGTAGTGCGACAGGGAAAAGGAATCAGCCCCAGCATTTT

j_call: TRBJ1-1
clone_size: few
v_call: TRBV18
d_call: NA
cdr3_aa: CASSPQGRYTEAFF
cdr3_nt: TGTGCCAGCTCACCACAGGGTCGGTACACTGAAGCTTTCTTT

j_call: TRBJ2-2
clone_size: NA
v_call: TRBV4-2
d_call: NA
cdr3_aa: CASSQEEASTGELFF
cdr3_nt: TGTGCCAGCAGCCAAGAGGAAGCATCGACCGGGGAGCTGTTTTTT

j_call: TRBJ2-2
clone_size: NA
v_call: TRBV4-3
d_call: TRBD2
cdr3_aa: CASSSPMGTSVTGELFF
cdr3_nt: TGCGCCAGCAGCTCTCCCATGGGGACTAGCGTCACCGGGGAGCTGTTTTTT

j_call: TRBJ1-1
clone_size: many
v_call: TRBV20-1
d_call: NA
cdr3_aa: CSARQLLSTEAFF
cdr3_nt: TGCAGTGCGCGACAGTTATTAAGCACTGAAGCTTTCTTT

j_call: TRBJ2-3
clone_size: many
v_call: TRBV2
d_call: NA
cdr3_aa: CASSEQVVFTDTQYF
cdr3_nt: TGTGCCAGCAGTGAACAGGTCGTATTCACAGATACGCAGTATTTT

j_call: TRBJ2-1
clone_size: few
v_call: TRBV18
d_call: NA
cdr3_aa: CASSPATSPAFF
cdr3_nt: TGTGCCAGCTCACCCGCGACGAGCCCGGCGTTCTTC

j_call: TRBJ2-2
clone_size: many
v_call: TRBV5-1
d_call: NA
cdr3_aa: CASTWRTNTGELFF
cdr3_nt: TGCGCCAGCACCTGGCGGACGAACACCGGGGAGCTGTTTTTT

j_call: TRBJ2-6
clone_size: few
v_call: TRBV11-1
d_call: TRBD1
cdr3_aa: CASSFLQGAFTGANVLTF
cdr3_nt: TGTGCCAGCAGCTTCCTACAGGGGGCTTTCACTGGGGCCAACGTCCTGACTTTC

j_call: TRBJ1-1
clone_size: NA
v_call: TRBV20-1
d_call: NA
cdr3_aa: CNFRGPNTEAFF
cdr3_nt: TGCAATTTCAGGGGACCGAACACTGAAGCTTTCTTT

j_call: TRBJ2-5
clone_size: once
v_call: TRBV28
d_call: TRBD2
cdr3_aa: CASSLLAGAETQYF
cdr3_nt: TGTGCCAGCAGTTTATTAGCGGGAGCGGAGACCCAGTACTTC

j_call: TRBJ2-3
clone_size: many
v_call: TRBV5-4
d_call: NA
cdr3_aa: CASSLDLTSTDTQYF
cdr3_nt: TGTGCCAGCAGCTTGGACTTGACTAGCACAGATACGCAGTATTTT

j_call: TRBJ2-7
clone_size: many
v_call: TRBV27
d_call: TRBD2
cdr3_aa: CASSPSGTYEQYF
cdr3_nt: TGTGCCAGCAGTCCTAGCGGGACCTACGAGCAGTACTTC

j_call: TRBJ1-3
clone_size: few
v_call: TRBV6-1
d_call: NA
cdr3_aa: CASRTTGNTIYF
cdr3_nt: TGTGCCAGCAGGACGACTGGAAACACCATATATTTT

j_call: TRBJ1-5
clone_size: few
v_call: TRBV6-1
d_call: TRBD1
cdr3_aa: CASRPGQGAAQPQHF
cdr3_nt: TGTGCCAGCAGACCGGGACAGGGCGCGGCTCAGCCCCAGCATTTT

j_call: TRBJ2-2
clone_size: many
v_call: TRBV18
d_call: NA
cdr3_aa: CASSPRLGDTGELFF
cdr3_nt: TGTGCCAGCTCACCACGTCTGGGGGACACCGGGGAGCTGTTTTTT

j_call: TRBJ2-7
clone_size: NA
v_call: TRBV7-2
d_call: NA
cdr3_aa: CASSARTGTSYEQYF
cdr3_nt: TGTGCCAGCAGCGCCAGGACGGGGACTTCCTACGAGCAGTACTTC

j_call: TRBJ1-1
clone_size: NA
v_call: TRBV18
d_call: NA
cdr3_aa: CASSPLQGSGAFF
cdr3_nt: TGTGCCAGCTCACCCCTACAGGGATCTGGAGCTTTCTTT

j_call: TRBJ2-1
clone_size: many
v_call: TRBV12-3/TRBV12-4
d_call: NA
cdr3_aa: CASSLWEYHNEQFF
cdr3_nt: TGTGCCAGCAGTTTGTGGGAATACCACAATGAGCAGTTCTTC

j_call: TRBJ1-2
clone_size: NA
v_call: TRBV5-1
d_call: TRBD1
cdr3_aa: CASSARTGTDGYTF
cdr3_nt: TGCGCCAGCAGCGCCAGGACAGGGACTGACGGCTACACCTTC

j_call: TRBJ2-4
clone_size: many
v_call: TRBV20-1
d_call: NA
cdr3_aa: CSARLVRQALLAKNIQYF
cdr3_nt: TGCAGTGCTAGACTAGTGAGACAAGCCTTACTGGCCAAAAACATTCAGTACTTC

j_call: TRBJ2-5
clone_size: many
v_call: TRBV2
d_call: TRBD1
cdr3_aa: CASRRDRAGVSQETQYF
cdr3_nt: TGTGCCAGCAGGCGGGACAGGGCAGGGGTTAGCCAAGAGACCCAGTACTTC

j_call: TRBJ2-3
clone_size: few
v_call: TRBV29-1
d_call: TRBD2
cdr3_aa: CSVGSGRAFGDTQYF
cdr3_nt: TGCAGCGTTGGTAGCGGGAGGGCCTTCGGAGATACGCAGTATTTT

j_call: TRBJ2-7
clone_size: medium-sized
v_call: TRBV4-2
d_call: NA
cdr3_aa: CASSQDTRVTREQYF
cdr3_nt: TGTGCCAGCAGCCAAGATACCAGGGTGACGAGAGAGCAGTACTTC

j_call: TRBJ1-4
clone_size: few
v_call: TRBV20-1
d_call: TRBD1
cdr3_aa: CSARAGGADLNEKLFF
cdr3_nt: TGCAGTGCTAGAGCAGGGGGCGCGGACCTTAATGAAAAACTGTTTTTT